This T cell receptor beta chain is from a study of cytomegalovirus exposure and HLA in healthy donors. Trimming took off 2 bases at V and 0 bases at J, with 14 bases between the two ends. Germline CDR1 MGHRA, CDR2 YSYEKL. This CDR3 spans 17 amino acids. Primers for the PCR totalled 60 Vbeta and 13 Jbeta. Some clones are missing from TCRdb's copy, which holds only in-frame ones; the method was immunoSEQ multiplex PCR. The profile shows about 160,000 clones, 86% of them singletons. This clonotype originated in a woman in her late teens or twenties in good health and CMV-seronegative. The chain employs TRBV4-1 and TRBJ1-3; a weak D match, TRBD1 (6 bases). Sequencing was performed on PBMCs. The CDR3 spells CASSQTRTARSGNTIYF. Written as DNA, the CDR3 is TGCGCCAGCAGCCAAACCCGGACAGCGCGCTCTGGAAACACCATATATTTT.